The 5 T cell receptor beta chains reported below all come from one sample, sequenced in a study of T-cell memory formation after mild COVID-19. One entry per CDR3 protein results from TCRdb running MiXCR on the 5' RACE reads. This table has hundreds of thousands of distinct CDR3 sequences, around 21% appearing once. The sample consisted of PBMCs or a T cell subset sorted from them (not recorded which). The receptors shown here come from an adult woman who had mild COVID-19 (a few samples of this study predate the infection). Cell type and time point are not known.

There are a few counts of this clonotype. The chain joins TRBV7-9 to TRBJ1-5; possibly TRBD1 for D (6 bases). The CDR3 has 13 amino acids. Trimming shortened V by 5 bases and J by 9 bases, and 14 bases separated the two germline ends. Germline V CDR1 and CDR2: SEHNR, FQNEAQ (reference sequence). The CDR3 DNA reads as TGTGCCAGCAGCCTGGACAGAGATGGGCCCCAGCATTTT. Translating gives CASSLDRDGPQHF. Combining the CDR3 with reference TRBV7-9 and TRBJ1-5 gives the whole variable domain DTGVSQNPRHKITKRGQNVTFRCDPISEHNRLYWYRQTLGQGPEFLTYFQNEAQLEKSRLLSDRFSAERPKGSFSTLEIQRTEQGDSAMYLCASSLDRDGPQHFGDGTRLSIL.

The CDR3 coding sequence is TGTGCCAGCAGCTTAGTGGTAGCGGGAGACACGAATGAGCAGTTCTTC. Encoded protein: CASSLVVAGDTNEQFF. The V gene is TRBV11-1, the J gene TRBJ2-1, with 9 bases that match TRBD2. J was trimmed by 7 bases and V by 1 base; bases with no gene match: 8. This CDR3 has 16 residues. Per germline, CDR1 SGHAT and CDR2 FQDESV (reference sequence). The complete variable domain, with remaining parts taken from reference TRBV11-1 and TRBJ2-1, reads EAEVAQSPRYKITEKSQAVAFWCDPISGHATLYWYRQILGQGPELLVQFQDESVVDDSQLPKDRFSAERLKGVDSTLKIQPAELGDSAMYLCASSLVVAGDTNEQFFGPGTRLTVL.

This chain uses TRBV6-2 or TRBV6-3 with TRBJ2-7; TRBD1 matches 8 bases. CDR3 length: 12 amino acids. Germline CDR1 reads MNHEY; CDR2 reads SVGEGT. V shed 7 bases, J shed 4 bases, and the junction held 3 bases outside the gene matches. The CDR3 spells CASTRTGYEQYF. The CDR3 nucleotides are TGTGCCAGCACCAGGACAGGGTACGAGCAGTACTTC.

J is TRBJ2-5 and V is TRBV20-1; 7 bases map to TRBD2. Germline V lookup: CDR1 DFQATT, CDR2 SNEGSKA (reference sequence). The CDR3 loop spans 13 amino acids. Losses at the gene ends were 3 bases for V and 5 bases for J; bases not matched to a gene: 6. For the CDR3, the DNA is TGCAGTGCTAGCCTAGCGGTCGTGGAGACCCAGTACTTC. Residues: CSASLAVVETQYF.

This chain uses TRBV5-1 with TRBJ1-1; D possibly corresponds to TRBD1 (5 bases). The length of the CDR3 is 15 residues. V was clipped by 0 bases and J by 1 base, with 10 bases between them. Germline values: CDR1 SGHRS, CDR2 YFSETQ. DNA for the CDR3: TGCGCCAGCAGCTTGGAGGCAGGGAAGAACACTGAAGCTTTCTTT. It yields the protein CASSLEAGKNTEAFF.